These 19 T cell receptor beta chains originate from one sample sequenced in a study of blood T cell repertoires in COVID-19. The data were produced by immunoSEQ multiplex PCR, yet TCRdb's version contains in-frame clones alone and is incomplete. Among about 180,000 clones listed, 65% to 90% were seen once. The sample was PBMCs or T cells enriched from blood (not recorded which). These receptors all stem from a man aged 50 or older who had recovered from COVID-19.

Points on this clone: At the DNA level, this CDR3 is encoded by other sequences in the same sample as well. The chain links TRBV5-1 to TRBJ1-2; TRBD1 aligns across 7 bases. The germline CDR1 and CDR2 sequences are SGHRS and YFSETQ. J gave up 0 bases and V 0 bases, and 2 bases lay outside the gene matches. This CDR3 has 15 amino acids. CDR3 coding DNA: TGCGCCAGCAGCTTGGGCGGGACAGCTAACTATGGCTACACCTTC. Its protein product is CASSLGGTANYGYTF.

V gene TRBV19 combines with J gene TRBJ2-7; 9 nucleotides agree with TRBD1. In germline, CDR1 is LNHDA, CDR2 SQIVND (reference sequence). The ends lost 6 bases at V and 6 bases at J; junction bases unmatched: 9. The CDR3 has 14 residues. The CDR3 bases are TGTGCCAGTAGCACCGGGACAGGGTATTTCGAGCAGTACTTC. Translation gives CASSTGTGYFEQYF.

This clone occurred once. This chain uses TRBV28 with TRBJ1-2; TRBD1 aligns across 10 bases. This CDR3 contains 16 residues. V was clipped by 7 bases and J by 3 bases; unmatched bases: 11. The germline gives CDR1 MDHEN, CDR2 SYDVKM. The DNA of the CDR3 is TGTGCCAGCAACTTCCTGGACAGGGGGTTGTACTATGGCTACACCTTC. Translated, it gives CASNFLDRGLYYGYTF.

The CDR3 sequence: CASSPIGGDEQYF. DNA of the CDR3: TGTGCCAGCAGCCCAATAGGGGGGGACGAGCAGTACTTC. The chain couples TRBV11-3 to TRBJ2-7; D may be TRBD2 (7 bases). Trimming stripped 5 bases from V and 5 bases from J, with 13 bases between. Germline CDR1 reads SGHNT; CDR2 reads YENEEA. The CDR3 is 13 amino acids.

The J gene is TRBJ1-1, the V gene TRBV30, with 9 nucleotides matching TRBD1. This CDR3 is 13 amino acids long. The V gene's germline CDR1 is GTSNPN and CDR2 SVGIG (reference sequence). After removal of 7 bases from V and 2 bases from J, the junction contained 5 bases not matched to a gene. The CDR3 sequence is CASDRGFNTEAFF. The CDR3 DNA sequence: TGTGCCTCCGACAGGGGGTTTAACACTGAAGCTTTCTTT.

The rearrangement joins TRBV28 to TRBJ1-3; D is perhaps TRBD1 (6 bases). V lost 4 bases, J lost 4 bases, and 14 bases lay in between. The CDR3 spans 15 residues. Germline V gene lookup returns CDR1 MDHEN and CDR2 SYDVKM. The CDR3 DNA reads as TGTGCCAGCAGTTCGGGAGGGGGTTCCGGAAACACCATATATTTT. Translating gives CASSSGGGSGNTIYF.

V usage is TRBV27 and J usage is TRBJ1-6, with 10 bases matching TRBD1. Germline V gene data show CDR1 as MNHEY and CDR2 as SMNVEV (reference sequence). J gave up 6 bases and V 3 bases, and 14 bases lay outside the gene matches. This CDR3 has 19 residues. This CDR3 reads CASSFQGVGTGASNSPLHF. The CDR3 nucleotides are TGTGCCAGCAGTTTTCAGGGGGTGGGGACAGGGGCTTCTAATTCACCCCTCCACTTT.

This clone showed up just once. This chain joins TRBV24-1 and TRBJ2-1; 8 nucleotides align to TRBD1. V gave up 4 bases and J gave up 5 bases; unmatched junction bases: 6. This CDR3 has 15 amino acids. Germline CDR1 KGHDR, CDR2 SFDVKD. This chain's CDR3 is CATSDRTGSNNEQFF. The CDR3 nucleotides are TGTGCCACCAGTGACAGGACAGGGTCGAACAATGAGCAGTTCTTC.

The chain recombines TRBV7-8 with TRBJ2-5; 8 positions match TRBD1. Trimming removed 5 bases from V and 6 bases from J; junction bases left unmatched: 11. The CDR3 contains 15 residues. Per the germline V gene, CDR1 is SGHVS and CDR2 is FQNEAQ. In nucleotides, the CDR3 is TGTGCCAGCAGCCCGGACAGGGTGAGAGTGCAGACCCAGTACTTC. Translated, it gives CASSPDRVRVQTQYF.

This chain links TRBV19 with TRBJ1-5; 7 bases are shared with TRBD1. The germline V gene has CDR1 LNHDA and CDR2 SQIVND (reference sequence). The CDR3 totals 14 residues. The trim removed 6 bases at V and 9 bases at J, leaving 11 bases unmatched. CDR3 amino acids: CASRADRNQGPQHF. DNA of the CDR3: TGTGCCAGTAGAGCGGACAGGAACCAGGGGCCCCAGCATTTT.

This clone was observed many times. This sequence joins TRBV2 and TRBJ2-1; 9 bases are a match to TRBD2. There are 15 residues in the CDR3. J was trimmed by 1 base and V by 4 bases; bases with no gene match: 2. From germline, CDR1 is SNHLY and CDR2 FYNNEI. The CDR3 DNA reads as TGTGCCAGCAGTGCGGCGGGGGGGTCCTACAATGAGCAGTTCTTC. This translates into CASSAAGGSYNEQFF.

The chain joins TRBV27 to TRBJ2-2, with TRBD2 identical over 9 bases. The V segment lost 10 bases and the J segment 0 bases; nucleotides outside the gene matches: 9. In germline, CDR1 is MNHEY, CDR2 SMNVEV (reference sequence). This CDR3 spans 16 amino acids. CDR3 sequence: CATAREGVPNTGELFF. CDR3 DNA sequence: TGTGCCACCGCGCGGGAGGGGGTCCCGAACACCGGGGAGCTGTTTTTT.

This clone occurred a few times. The chain carries TRBV24-1 and TRBJ2-1; TRBD2 aligns across 8 bases. V trimming: 3 bases; J trimming: 10 bases; junction bases outside the gene matches: 19. The germline V gene encodes CDR1 KGHDR and CDR2 SFDVKD. The CDR3 contains 18 residues. The CDR3 loop reads CATSDPPSGGRGSREQFF. The CDR3 nucleotides read TGTGCCACCAGTGATCCCCCTTCGGGGGGGCGGGGGTCCCGGGAGCAGTTCTTC.

The rearrangement links TRBV18 to TRBJ1-6; 10 bases map to TRBD1. CDR3 length: 16 residues. V dropped 4 bases and J dropped 9; count of bases not matched to a gene: 9. The germline gives CDR1 KGHSH, CDR2 LQKENI. The CDR3 coding sequence is TGTGCCAGCTCACACCTGGGGACAGGGGAGGGTTCACCCCTCCACTTT. Translation: CASSHLGTGEGSPLHF.

V is TRBV5-5 and J is TRBJ1-3; 8 nucleotides agree with TRBD1. With V trimmed by 4 bases and J by 6 bases, 9 bases remained unmatched. CDR1 and CDR2 from the germline V gene are SGHKS and YYEKEE (reference sequence). The CDR3 has 15 residues. The CDR3 sequence: CASSAYPGQENTIYF. The CDR3 coding sequence is TGTGCCAGCAGCGCCTACCCGGGACAGGAAAACACCATATATTTT.

This clone was found a few times. The chain joins TRBV6-7 to TRBJ2-5, with D possibly TRBD1 on 6 matching bases. TRBV6-7 is an ORF, with its function uncertain. Trimming stripped 9 bases from V and 6 bases from J, with 14 bases between. This CDR3 comprises 12 residues. CDR3 in amino acids: CASWDTAQTQYF. The CDR3 nucleotides are TGTGCCAGTTGGGACACAGCACAGACCCAGTACTTC.

The chain joins TRBV19 to TRBJ1-5; D unclear. Germline V CDR1 and CDR2: LNHDA, SQIVND (reference sequence). The length of the CDR3 is 12 residues. Trimming removed 3 bases from V and 5 bases from J, with 5 bases in between. Here the CDR3 reads CASSITDQPQHF. CDR3 coding DNA: TGTGCCAGTAGTATTACGGATCAGCCCCAGCATTTT.

The chain has TRBV18 and TRBJ1-1; 9 bases fit TRBD1. This CDR3 is built from 13 residues. Germline CDR1 and CDR2: KGHSH and LQKENI. The J segment lost 7 bases and the V segment lost 5 bases, leaving 5 bases of the junction unmatched. The CDR3 region has the DNA TGTGCCAGCTCATCGGACAGGGGAATTGAAGCTTTCTTT. Translated: CASSSDRGIEAFF.

This sequence joins TRBV11-2 and TRBJ1-2; weak D call: TRBD1 (5 bases). Per germline, CDR1 SGHAT and CDR2 FQNNGV. This CDR3 has 14 amino acids. The ends were cut back, 5 bases at V and 0 bases at J, with 10 bases in the middle. The CDR3 DNA reads TGTGCCAGCAGCGTTCGACAGACTAACTATGGCTACACCTTC. Translation: CASSVRQTNYGYTF.